Listed here is a single T cell receptor (beta chain). This sample was included in a study of cytomegalovirus exposure and HLA in healthy donors. Overall study context: An earlier analysis identified 120 million or so unique TCR beta sequences in about 180 million T cells.

This PCR relied on a set of 60 Vbeta primers and 13 Jbeta primers. The assay was immunoSEQ multiplex PCR, and TCRdb's table has in-frame clones only and misses some. There are around 160,000 clones in the sample; 60% to 85% occur only once, and 10% to 15% lies in the top ten. The germline V gene encodes CDR1 LNHNV and CDR2 YYDKDF (reference sequence). The CDR3 covers 14 residues. Unmatched junction bases numbered 5, after V lost 3 bases and J lost 7 bases. The genes are TRBV15 and TRBJ2-5, with 10 positions matching TRBD1. Sequenced input: PBMCs. The origin of this receptor is a man aged 35 to 55 in good health and CMV-seropositive. CDR3 sequence (DNA): TGTGCCACCAGCAGGGGAGGGACAGGGGTGACCCAGTACTTC. Amino acid sequence: CATSRGGTGVTQYF.